Listed here is a single T cell receptor beta chain. J was trimmed by 7 bases and V by 3 bases; bases with no gene match: 9. The CDR3 has 17 amino acids. Per germline, CDR1 MNHEY and CDR2 SMNVEV (reference sequence). The data are from a study of T cell changes during pregnancy in multiple sclerosis. TCRdb's table, derived via immunoSEQ multiplex PCR, lists solely in-frame clones and lacks some. The table lists around 26,000 clones, about nine tenths of them singletons. The rearrangement links TRBV27 to TRBJ2-1; 13 bases agree with TRBD2. The clonotype comes from a female donor in good health, enrolled as a control in a pregnancy study. Specimen: CD4+ T cells from peripheral blood mononuclear cells, collected in the first trimester of pregnancy. The CDR3 loop reads CASSFLPLTSGRNEQFF. The CDR3 DNA reads TGTGCCAGCAGTTTTCTACCCTTGACTAGCGGGAGGAATGAGCAGTTCTTC.